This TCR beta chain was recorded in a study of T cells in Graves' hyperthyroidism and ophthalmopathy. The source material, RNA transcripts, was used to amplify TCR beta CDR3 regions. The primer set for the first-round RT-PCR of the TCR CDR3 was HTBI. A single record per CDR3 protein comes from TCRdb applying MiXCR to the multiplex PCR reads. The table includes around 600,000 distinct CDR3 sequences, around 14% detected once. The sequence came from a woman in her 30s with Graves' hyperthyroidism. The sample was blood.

The CDR3 coding sequence is TGTGCCAGCAGCCCAAGGGGGGCCGATGAGCAGTTCTTC. Amino acids: CASSPRGADEQFF. The chain employs TRBV14 and TRBJ2-1; D is possibly TRBD1 or TRBD2 (6 bases each). The CDR3 is 13 amino acids. Trimming took 4 bases from V and 8 from J, leaving 12 bases between them. Germline V gives CDR1 SGHDN, CDR2 FVKESK.